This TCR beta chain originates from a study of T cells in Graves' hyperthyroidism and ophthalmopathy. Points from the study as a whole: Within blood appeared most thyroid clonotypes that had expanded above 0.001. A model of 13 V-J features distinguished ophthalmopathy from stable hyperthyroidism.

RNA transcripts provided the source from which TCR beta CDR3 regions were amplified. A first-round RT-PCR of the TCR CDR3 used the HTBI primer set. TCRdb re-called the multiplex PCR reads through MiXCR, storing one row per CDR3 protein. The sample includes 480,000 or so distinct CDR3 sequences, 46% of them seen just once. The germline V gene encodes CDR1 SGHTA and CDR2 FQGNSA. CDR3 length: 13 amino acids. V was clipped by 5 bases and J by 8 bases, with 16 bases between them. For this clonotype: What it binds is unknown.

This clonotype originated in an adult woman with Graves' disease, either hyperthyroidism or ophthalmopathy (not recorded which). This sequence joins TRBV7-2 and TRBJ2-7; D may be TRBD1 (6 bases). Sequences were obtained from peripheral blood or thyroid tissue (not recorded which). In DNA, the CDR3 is TGTGCCAGCAGCCAAAGTAGGGGGAACCAGCAGTACTTC. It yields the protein CASSQSRGNQQYF.